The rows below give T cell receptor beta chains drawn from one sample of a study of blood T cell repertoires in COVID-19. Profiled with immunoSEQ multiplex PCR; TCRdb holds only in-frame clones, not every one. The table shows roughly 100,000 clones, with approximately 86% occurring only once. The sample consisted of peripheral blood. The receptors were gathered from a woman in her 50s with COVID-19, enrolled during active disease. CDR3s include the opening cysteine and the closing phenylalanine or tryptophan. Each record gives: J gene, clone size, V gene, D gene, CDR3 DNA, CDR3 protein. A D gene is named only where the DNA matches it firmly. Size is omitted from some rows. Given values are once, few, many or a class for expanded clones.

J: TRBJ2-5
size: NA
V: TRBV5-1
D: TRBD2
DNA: TGCGCCAGCAGCTCTAGCGGGGCGATCGAGACCCAGTACTTC
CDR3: CASSSSGAIETQYF

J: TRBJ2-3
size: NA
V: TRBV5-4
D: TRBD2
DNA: TGTGCCAGCAGCTTGGATTGGCGGGGTACTAGCGGGGGCACAGATACGCAGTATTTT
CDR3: CASSLDWRGTSGGTDTQYF

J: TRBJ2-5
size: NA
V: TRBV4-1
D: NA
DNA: TGCGCCAGCAGCCAAGGAGGGTCCCAAGAGACCCAGTACTTC
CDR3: CASSQGGSQETQYF

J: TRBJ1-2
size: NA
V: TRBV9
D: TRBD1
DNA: TGTGCCAGCAGCGTAGACTCTACTAAGGACAGGGGAGGCTATGGCTACACCTTC
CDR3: CASSVDSTKDRGGYGYTF

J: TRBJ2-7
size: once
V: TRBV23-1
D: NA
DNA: TGCGCCAGCAGTCAATCGTCCATTTCCTACGAGCAGTACTTC
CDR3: CASSQSSISYEQYF

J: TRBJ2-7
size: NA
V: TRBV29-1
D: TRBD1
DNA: TGCAGCGTCTCGGACAGGGTGCTTTACGAGCAGTACTTC
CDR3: CSVSDRVLYEQYF

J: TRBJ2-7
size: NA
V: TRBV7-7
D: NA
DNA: TGTGCTAGCAGCCCCCAGGCAAACTCCTACGAGCAGTACTTC
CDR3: CASSPQANSYEQYF

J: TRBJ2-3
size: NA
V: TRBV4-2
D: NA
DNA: TGTGCCAGCAGCCTAAGGACTGACACAGATACGCAGTATTTT
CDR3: CASSLRTDTDTQYF

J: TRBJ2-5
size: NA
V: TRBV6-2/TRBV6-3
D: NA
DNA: TGTGCCAGCAGTTACTACAGAGAGACCCAGTACTTC
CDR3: CASSYYRETQYF

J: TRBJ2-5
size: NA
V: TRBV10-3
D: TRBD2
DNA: TGTGCCATCAGTGGACTAGCGGGGCCTCCAGAGACCCAGTACTTC
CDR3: CAISGLAGPPETQYF

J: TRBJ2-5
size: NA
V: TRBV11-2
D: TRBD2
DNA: TGTGCCAGCAGCGGCAGCGGGGGGTCAATCATAGAGACCCAGTACTTC
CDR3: CASSGSGGSIIETQYF

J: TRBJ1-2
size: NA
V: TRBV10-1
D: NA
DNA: TGCGCCAGCGCCCGGACAAACACCTTC
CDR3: CASARTNTF

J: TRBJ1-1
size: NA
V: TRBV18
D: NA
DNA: TGTGCCAGCTCAAGGGGGAACACTGAAGCTTTCTTT
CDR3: CASSRGNTEAFF

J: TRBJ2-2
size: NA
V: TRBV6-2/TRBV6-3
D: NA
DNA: TGTGCCAGCAGTAGGCCGGGAGGGGAGCTGTTTTTT
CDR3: CASSRPGGELFF

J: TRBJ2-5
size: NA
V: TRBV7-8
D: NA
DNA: TGTGCCAGCAGCTTAGGTCAAGGCAGGGGATCGGAGACCCAGTACTTC
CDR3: CASSLGQGRGSETQYF

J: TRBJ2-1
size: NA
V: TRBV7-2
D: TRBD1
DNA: TGTGCCAGCAGCGCTGGACAGGGGAGGGATGAGCAGTTCTTC
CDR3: CASSAGQGRDEQFF

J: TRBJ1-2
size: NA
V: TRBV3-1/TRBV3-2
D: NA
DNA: TGTGCCAGCAGCCAAGACCCAGGGTCTGGCTACACCTTC
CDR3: CASSQDPGSGYTF

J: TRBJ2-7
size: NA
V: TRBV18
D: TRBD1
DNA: TGTGCCAGCTCACCTAACGGACAGGGAACATACGAGCAGTACTTC
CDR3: CASSPNGQGTYEQYF

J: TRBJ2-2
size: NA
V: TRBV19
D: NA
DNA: TGTGCCAGTCAGTATGGTGACACACGCACCCGGGAGCTGTTTTTT
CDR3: CASQYGDTRTRELFF

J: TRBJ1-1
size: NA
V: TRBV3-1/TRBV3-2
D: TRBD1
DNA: TGTGCCAGCAGCTTTCCGGGACAGGGTGTCACTGAAGCTTTCTTT
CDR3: CASSFPGQGVTEAFF

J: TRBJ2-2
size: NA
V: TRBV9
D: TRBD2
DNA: TGTGCCAGCATGAAATACGGGGGGTCCACCGGGGAGCTGTTTTTT
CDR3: CASMKYGGSTGELFF

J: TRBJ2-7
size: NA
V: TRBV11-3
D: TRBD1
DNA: TGTGCCAGCAGCACCTACAGGGGCGATCGGGTCGAGCAGTACTTC
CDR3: CASSTYRGDRVEQYF

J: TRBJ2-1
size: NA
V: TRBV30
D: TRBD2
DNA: TGTGCCTGGAACCGCCTCTGGACTAGCGGGGAAAACAATGAGCAGTTCTTC
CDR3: CAWNRLWTSGENNEQFF

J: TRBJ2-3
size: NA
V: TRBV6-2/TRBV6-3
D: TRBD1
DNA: TGTGCCAGCAGTTACACCACTTCAACAGGGGGCCGTACAGATACGCAGTATTTT
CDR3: CASSYTTSTGGRTDTQYF

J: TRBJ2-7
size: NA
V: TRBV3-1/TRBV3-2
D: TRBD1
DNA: TGTGCCAGCAGCCAAGAGGGTCAGGGGGCAAGCTACGAGCAGTACTTC
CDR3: CASSQEGQGASYEQYF

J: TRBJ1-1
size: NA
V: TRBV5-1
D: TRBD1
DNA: TGCGCCAGCAGCTTGGATGGACAGGAGAACACTGAAGCTTTCTTT
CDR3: CASSLDGQENTEAFF

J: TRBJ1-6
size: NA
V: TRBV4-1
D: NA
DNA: TGCGCCAGCAGCCAAGACAGGGCTAATTCACCCCTCCACTTT
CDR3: CASSQDRANSPLHF

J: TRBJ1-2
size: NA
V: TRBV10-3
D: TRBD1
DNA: TGTGCCATCAGTGAAAATGGACAGGGGAGGTTTGCGGGCTACACCTTC
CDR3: CAISENGQGRFAGYTF

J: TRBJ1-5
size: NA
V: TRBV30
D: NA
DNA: TGTGCCTGGAGTGGGGACATATCTAATCAGCCCCAGCATTTT
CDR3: CAWSGDISNQPQHF

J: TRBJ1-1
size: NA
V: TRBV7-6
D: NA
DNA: TGTGCCAGCAACAGAGGGGAGGGGACTGAAGCTTTCTTT
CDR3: CASNRGEGTEAFF

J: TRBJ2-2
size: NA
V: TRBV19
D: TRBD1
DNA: TGTGCCAGTAGTACGGGACAGCGCACCGGGGAGCTGTTTTTT
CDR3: CASSTGQRTGELFF

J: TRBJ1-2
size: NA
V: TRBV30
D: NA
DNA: TGTGCCTGGAGTGTACCGGGTTTTGGCTACACCTTC
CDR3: CAWSVPGFGYTF

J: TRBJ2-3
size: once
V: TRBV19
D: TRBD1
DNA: TGTGCCAGTAGTACGTCGGGACAGGGAAGCACAGATACGCAGTATTTT
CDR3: CASSTSGQGSTDTQYF

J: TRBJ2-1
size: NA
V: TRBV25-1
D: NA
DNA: TGTGCCAGCAGGCCTAGTTTGGAAAATGAGCAGTTCTTC
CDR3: CASRPSLENEQFF

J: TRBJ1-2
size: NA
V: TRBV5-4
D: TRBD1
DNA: TGTGCCAGCCAAGGGACAGCCTATGGCTACACCTTC
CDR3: CASQGTAYGYTF

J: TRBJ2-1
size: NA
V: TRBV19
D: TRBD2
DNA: TGTGCCAGTAGCAGAACCCGCGGGGGGAAAAACAATGAGCAGTTCTTC
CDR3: CASSRTRGGKNNEQFF

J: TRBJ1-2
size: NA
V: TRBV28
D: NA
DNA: TGTGCCAGCAGTTTATTTCGAGGGATTGGCTATGGCTACACCTTC
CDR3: CASSLFRGIGYGYTF

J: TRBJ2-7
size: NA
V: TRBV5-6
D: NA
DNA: TGTGCCAGCAGCCCGAGTGTTACAGGGCCCGAGCAGTACTTC
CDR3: CASSPSVTGPEQYF

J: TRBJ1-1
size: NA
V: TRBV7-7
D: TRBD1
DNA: TGTGCTAGCAGCGTTAGGAGAGGACAGGGGTTGAACACTGAAGCTTTCTTT
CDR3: CASSVRRGQGLNTEAFF

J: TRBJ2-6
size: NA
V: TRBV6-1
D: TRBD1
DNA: TGTGCCAGCAGTGAACAAGACAGGGCCGTCGGGGCCAACGTCCTGACTTTC
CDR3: CASSEQDRAVGANVLTF

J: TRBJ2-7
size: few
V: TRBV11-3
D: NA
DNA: TGTGCCAGCAGCTTAAGACAGGACTACGAGCAGTACTTC
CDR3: CASSLRQDYEQYF

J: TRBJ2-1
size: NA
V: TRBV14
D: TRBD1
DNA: TGTGCCAGCAGGCCAGGCTTAGGACAGGGGTACAATGAGCAGTTCTTC
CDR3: CASRPGLGQGYNEQFF

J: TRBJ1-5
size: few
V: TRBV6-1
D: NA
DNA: TGTGCCAGCAGTGAAGACTGGACAGCGTATAGCAATCAGCCCCAGCATTTT
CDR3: CASSEDWTAYSNQPQHF

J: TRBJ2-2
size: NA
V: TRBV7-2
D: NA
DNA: TGTGCCAGCAGCTTGACAGCTTTCGGGGAGCTGTTTTTT
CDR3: CASSLTAFGELFF

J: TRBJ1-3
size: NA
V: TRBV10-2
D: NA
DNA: TGCGCCAGCAGTGGGGGGGACGGAGCTGGAAACACCATATATTTT
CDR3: CASSGGDGAGNTIYF

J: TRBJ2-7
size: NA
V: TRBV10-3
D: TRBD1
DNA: TGTGCCATCAGAGGGACAGGGGTATACGAGCAGTACTTC
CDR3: CAIRGTGVYEQYF

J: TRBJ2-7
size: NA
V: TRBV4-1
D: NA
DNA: TGCGCCAGCAGCCAAGATTCTAACCCCTTTTACGAGCAGTACTTC
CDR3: CASSQDSNPFYEQYF

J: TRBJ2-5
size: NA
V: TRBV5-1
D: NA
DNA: TGCGCCAGCAGCTTGGCAGGGGATAGACAAGAGACCCAGTACTTC
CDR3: CASSLAGDRQETQYF

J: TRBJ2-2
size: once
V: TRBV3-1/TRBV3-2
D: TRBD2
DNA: TGTGCCAGCAGCCGGGGGGGGAACACCGGGGAGCTGTTTTTT
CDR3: CASSRGGNTGELFF

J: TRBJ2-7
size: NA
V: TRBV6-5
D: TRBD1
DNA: TGTGCCAGCAGTAAGACAGGGATCCGCGAGCAGTACTTC
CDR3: CASSKTGIREQYF

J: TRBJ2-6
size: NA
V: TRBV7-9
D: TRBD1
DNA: TGTGCCACCCGGGACAGTTCCTTATCAACTGGGGCCAACGTCCTGACTTTC
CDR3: CATRDSSLSTGANVLTF

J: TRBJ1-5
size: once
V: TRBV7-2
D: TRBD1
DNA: TGTGCCAGCAGCCCCAACGACAGGGGGAGCAATCAGCCCCAGCATTTT
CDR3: CASSPNDRGSNQPQHF

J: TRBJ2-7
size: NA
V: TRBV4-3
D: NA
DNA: TGCGCCAGCAGCCAAGAATTCAGGGCAGGCTACGACGAGCAGTACTTC
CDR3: CASSQEFRAGYDEQYF